This entry lists 16 T cell receptor beta chains sequenced from one sample in a study of blood T cell repertoires in COVID-19. Data came from immunoSEQ multiplex PCR; TCRdb stores just in-frame clones and leaves some out. Of about 210,000 clones in the sample, roughly 85% were seen once. Sequencing used peripheral blood. These receptors came from a man in his forties or fifties with COVID-19, enrolled during active disease.

Here the CDR3 reads CASSLDTGGPGNMNTEAFF. The CDR3 DNA reads TGTGCCAGCAGCTTAGATACAGGGGGTCCGGGTAATATGAACACTGAAGCTTTCTTT. The chain links TRBV7-9 to TRBJ1-1; 8 bases match TRBD1. V lost 1 base and J lost 0; bases outside the gene matches: 13. This CDR3 comprises 19 residues. Germline-derived CDR1 and CDR2 are SEHNR and FQNEAQ (reference sequence).

The chain uses TRBV6-5 and TRBJ2-7; TRBD1 matches 9 bases. Germline trimming cut 4 bases from V and 4 bases from J; bases unmatched to any gene: 2. The CDR3 has 13 amino acids. Germline CDR1 MNHEY, CDR2 SVGAGI. CDR3 sequence reads: CASSWTGAYEQYF. The CDR3 DNA sequence: TGTGCCAGCAGTTGGACAGGGGCGTACGAGCAGTACTTC.

CDR3 residues: CASSVGDSSGANVLTF. Here the CDR3 DNA reads TGTGCCAGCAGCGTGGGGGACAGCTCTGGGGCCAACGTCCTGACTTTC. The chain combines TRBV9 with TRBJ2-6; 7 bases match TRBD1. V lost 2 bases and J lost 0; bases outside the gene matches: 2. CDR3 length: 16 amino acids. CDR1 is SGDLS and CDR2 is YYNGEE in the germline V gene.

This chain joins TRBV5-1 and TRBJ1-2, with 10 bases matching TRBD1. Germline-derived CDR1 and CDR2 are SGHRS and YFSETQ. The junction had 4 bases not matched to a gene; V was cut back by 4 bases and J by 4 bases. This CDR3 comprises 14 residues. The CDR3 DNA sequence: TGCGCCAGCAGCGGAGGGACAGGGGCCTATGGCTACACCTTC. The encoded protein is CASSGGTGAYGYTF.

The chain is built from TRBV6-5 and TRBJ2-7; TRBD1 agrees at 9 bases. Unmatched junction bases numbered 6, after V lost 6 bases and J lost 3 bases. CDR3 length equals 14 residues. CDR1 is MNHEY, CDR2 SVGAGI, per germline. CDR3 nucleotide sequence: TGTGCCAGCAGGGGACAGGGTCTCAACTACGAGCAGTACTTC. Protein product: CASRGQGLNYEQYF.

This chain joins TRBV30 and TRBJ1-2, with D perhaps matching TRBD1 (5 bases). Trimming cost V 2 bases and J 8 bases, with 18 bases left between them. The CDR3 totals 14 residues. Germline values: CDR1 GTSNPN, CDR2 SVGIG (reference sequence). CDR3 sequence (DNA): TGTGCCTGGAGTCAAAAGGACATCAGAGGAGGCTACACCTTC. Protein sequence: CAWSQKDIRGGYTF. The variable domain in full, with the rest retrieved from reference TRBV30 and TRBJ1-2, is SQTIHQWPATLVQPVGSPLSLECTVEGTSNPNLYWYRQAAGRGLQLLFYSVGIGQISSEVPQNLSASRPQDRQFILSSKKLLLSDSGFYLCAWSQKDIRGGYTFGSGTRLTVV.

The gene calls are TRBV9 and TRBJ2-7; D is possibly TRBD2 (7 bases). The germline CDR1 and CDR2 sequences are SGDLS and YYNGEE. V was trimmed by 3 bases and J by 4 bases, leaving 20 bases between them. This CDR3 region has 16 residues. The CDR3 is CASSASPSGGAYEQYF. The CDR3 DNA reads TGTGCCAGCAGCGCGAGCCCAAGTGGGGGGGCTTACGAGCAGTACTTC.

This sequence joins TRBV6-2 or TRBV6-3 and TRBJ2-7; D call uncertain. This CDR3 is 12 amino acids long. Germline V gene sequence: CDR1 MNHEY, CDR2 SVGEGT. The germline V and J ends were trimmed by 6 bases and 3 bases, with 9 bases remaining between them. The CDR3 sequence is CASSLLDYEQYF. The CDR3 DNA follows: TGTGCCAGCAGCTTATTAGACTACGAGCAGTACTTC.

The genes are TRBV12-3 or TRBV12-4 and TRBJ1-5; D might be TRBD1 (6 bases). The CDR3 is made up of 13 amino acids. The V gene lost 6 bases and the J gene lost 7 bases, with 13 bases spanning the gap. CDR3 nucleotides: TGTGCCAGCAGCGCTGGGGGCGGGCAGCCCCAGCATTTT. Protein: CASSAGGGQPQHF.

V gene TRBV3-1 (or the pseudogene TRBV3-2) combines with J gene TRBJ1-1, with 7 bases matching TRBD1. The germline V gene encodes CDR1 LGHDT and CDR2 YNNKEL (reference sequence). This CDR3 comprises 15 residues. V was pared by 3 bases and J by 9 bases, with 13 bases of the junction left unmatched. CDR3 loop: CASSHPTGDVDQAFF. The DNA of the CDR3 is TGTGCCAGCAGCCACCCCACAGGGGACGTCGACCAAGCTTTCTTT.

The chain links TRBV14 to TRBJ2-3, with D possibly being TRBD2 (5 bases). This CDR3 is 14 amino acids long. The germline CDR1 and CDR2 sequences are SGHDN and FVKESK. V was shortened by 4 bases and J by 4 bases, with 12 bases between the two germline ends. The CDR3 region has the DNA TGTGCCAGCAGCCTATTAATGGGAGCAGATACGCAGTATTTT. Protein sequence: CASSLLMGADTQYF.

The J gene is TRBJ2-7, the V gene TRBV5-1; D possibly corresponds to TRBD1 (6 bases). This CDR3 has 14 amino acids. V was trimmed by 4 bases and J by 4 bases, leaving 15 bases between them. CDR1 is SGHRS, CDR2 YFSETQ, per germline. This CDR3 reads CASSGGLTGYEQYF. In DNA form, the CDR3 reads TGCGCCAGCAGCGGGGGCCTCACCGGGTACGAGCAGTACTTC.

This clone was seen once. The chain joins TRBV3-1 (or the pseudogene TRBV3-2) to TRBJ1-2; TRBD1 is a possible D gene (5 bases). The V end lost 0 bases, the J end lost 5 bases, and 10 bases lay between the germline ends. Germline CDR1 reads LGHDT; CDR2 reads YNNKEL (reference sequence). The CDR3 has 14 residues. DNA for the CDR3: TGTGCCAGCAGCCAAGATCGGGACTATTATGGCTACACCTTC. Translation: CASSQDRDYYGYTF.

The rearrangement links TRBV6-5 to TRBJ2-7, with 7 bases identical to TRBD1. The CDR3 has 14 amino acids. After removal of 6 bases from V and 2 bases from J, the junction contained 7 bases not matched to a gene. Germline CDR1 reads MNHEY; CDR2 reads SVGAGI. For the CDR3, the DNA is TGTGCCAGCAGCAAACAGGGGCGCACCTACGAGCAGTACTTC. Its protein is CASSKQGRTYEQYF.

The rearrangement joins TRBV24-1 to TRBJ2-1; TRBD2 is a possible D gene (6 bases). The CDR3 is 18 amino acids. Germline values: CDR1 KGHDR, CDR2 SFDVKD. Trimming took 3 bases from V and 0 from J, leaving 17 bases between them. The chain's CDR3 is CATSDPGFPGGSYNEQFF. CDR3 DNA sequence: TGTGCCACCAGTGATCCTGGGTTCCCCGGGGGCTCCTACAATGAGCAGTTCTTC.

This clone was counted a few times. The chain joins TRBV2 to TRBJ2-2, with D unclear. There are 19 residues in the CDR3. With 1 base removed from V and 5 bases from J, the gap between germline ends came to 23 bases. CDR1 is SNHLY, CDR2 FYNNEI, per germline. CDR3 amino acids: CASSEEEQPLIPDTGELFF. In nucleotides, the CDR3 is TGTGCCAGCAGTGAAGAGGAACAGCCATTAATACCCGATACCGGGGAGCTGTTTTTT.